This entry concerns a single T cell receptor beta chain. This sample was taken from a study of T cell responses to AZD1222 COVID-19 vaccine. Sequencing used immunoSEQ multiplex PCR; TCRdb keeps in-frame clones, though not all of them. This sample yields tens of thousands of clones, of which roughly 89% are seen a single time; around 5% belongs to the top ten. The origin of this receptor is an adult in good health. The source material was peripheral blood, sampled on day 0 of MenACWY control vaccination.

CDR3 sequence: CASSFTGTPNTEAFF. The CDR3 DNA reads TGCGCCAGCAGCTTTACCGGGACACCGAACACTGAAGCTTTCTTT. The chain is built from TRBV5-1 and TRBJ1-1, with a weak D call TRBD1 (6 bases). Between the trimmed V and J ends, which lost 2 bases and 1 base, there was a span of 12 bases. CDR1 is SGHRS, CDR2 YFSETQ, per germline. This CDR3 spans 15 amino acids.